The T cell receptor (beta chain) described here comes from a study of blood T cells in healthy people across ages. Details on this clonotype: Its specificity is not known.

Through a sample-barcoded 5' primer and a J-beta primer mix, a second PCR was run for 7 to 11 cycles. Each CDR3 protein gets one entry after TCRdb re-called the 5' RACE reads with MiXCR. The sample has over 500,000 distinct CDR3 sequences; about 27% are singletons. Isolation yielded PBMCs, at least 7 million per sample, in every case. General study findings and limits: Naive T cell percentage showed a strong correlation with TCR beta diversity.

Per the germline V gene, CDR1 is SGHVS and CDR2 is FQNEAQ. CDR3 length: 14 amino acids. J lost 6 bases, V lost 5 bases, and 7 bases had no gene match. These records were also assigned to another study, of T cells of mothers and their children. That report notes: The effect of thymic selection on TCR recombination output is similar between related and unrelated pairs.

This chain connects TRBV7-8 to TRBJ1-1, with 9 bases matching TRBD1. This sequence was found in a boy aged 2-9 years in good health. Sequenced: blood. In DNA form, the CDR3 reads TGTGCCAGCAGCCGGGACAGGGCGGTACCTGAAGCTTTCTTT. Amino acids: CASSRDRAVPEAFF.